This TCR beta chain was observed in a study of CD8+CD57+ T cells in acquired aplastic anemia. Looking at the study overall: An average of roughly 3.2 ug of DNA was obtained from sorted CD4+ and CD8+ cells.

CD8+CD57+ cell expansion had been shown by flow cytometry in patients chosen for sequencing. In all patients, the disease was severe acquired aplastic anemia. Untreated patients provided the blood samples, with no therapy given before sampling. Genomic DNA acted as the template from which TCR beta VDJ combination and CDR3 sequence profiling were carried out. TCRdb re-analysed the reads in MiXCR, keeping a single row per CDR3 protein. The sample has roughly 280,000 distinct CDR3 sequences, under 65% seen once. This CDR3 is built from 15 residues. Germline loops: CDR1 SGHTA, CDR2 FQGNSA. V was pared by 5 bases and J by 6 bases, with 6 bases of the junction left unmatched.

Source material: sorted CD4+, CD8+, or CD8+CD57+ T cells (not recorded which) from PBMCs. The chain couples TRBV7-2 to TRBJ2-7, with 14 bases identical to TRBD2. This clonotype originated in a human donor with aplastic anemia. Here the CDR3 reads CASSPTGLAGGEQYF. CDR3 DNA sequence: TGTGCCAGCAGCCCAACCGGACTAGCGGGAGGCGAGCAGTACTTC.